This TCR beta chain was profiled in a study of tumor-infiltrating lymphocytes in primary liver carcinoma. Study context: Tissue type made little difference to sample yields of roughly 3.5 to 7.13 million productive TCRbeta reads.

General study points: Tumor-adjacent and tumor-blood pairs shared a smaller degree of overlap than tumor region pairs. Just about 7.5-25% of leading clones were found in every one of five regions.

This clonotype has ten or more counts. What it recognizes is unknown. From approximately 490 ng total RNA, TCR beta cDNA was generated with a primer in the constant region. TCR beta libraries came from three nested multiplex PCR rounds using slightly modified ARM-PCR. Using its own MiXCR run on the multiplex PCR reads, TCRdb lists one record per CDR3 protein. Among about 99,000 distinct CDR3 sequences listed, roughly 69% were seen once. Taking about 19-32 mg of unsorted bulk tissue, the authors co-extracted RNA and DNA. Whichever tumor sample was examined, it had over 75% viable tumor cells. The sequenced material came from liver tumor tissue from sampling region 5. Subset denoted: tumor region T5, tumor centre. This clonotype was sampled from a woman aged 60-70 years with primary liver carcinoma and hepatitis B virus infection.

In DNA, the CDR3 is TGTGCCAGCAGCTTCTTAGGGGCGGGAGCAAACAATGAGCAGTTCTTC. The encoded protein is CASSFLGAGANNEQFF. This chain joins TRBV6-5 and TRBJ2-1, with 7 bases aligning to TRBD2. The CDR3 consists of 16 residues. The germline V gene has CDR1 MNHEY and CDR2 SVGAGI. V lost 6 bases, J lost 5 bases, and 13 bases stayed unmatched.